The entry below gives a single T cell receptor (beta chain) sequence along with its context. The target of this receptor is not known. Base qualities are missing; no much larger clone stands one base away. This record comes from a study of T cell repertoires in cytomegalovirus infection (dated by TCRdb to the late 2010s). At the level of the whole study: Alongside well-studied HLA-B-restricted epitopes, the peptide stimulations were aimed at recently identified HLA-C-restricted CMV epitopes, whose presentation resists viral immunomodulation. Because public TCR beta signatures pointed to carriage of CMV infection together with the matching HLA type, the HLA type of each donor mattered for the analysis.

Including cysteine and phenylalanine, the CDR3 has 14 amino acids. This entry keeps only the CDR3 DNA: 42 bases, framed from base 1. The CDR1 and CDR2 encoded by the germline V gene are MNHEY and SVGAGI. Deletion took 0 bases off V and 9 bases off J, with a span of 9 bases between the germline ends. Overall study outcomes, separate from this receptor: In both this cohort and an independent roughly 330-donor cohort, the cumulative frequency of public TCR beta family members distinguished carriers of CMV infection plus the relevant HLA type. The ex vivo response was dominated by HLA-C-restricted CMV-specific TCR beta clonotypes, which also provided the single most frequent clonotype in two of eight donors.

The sequencing machine was an Illumina HiSeq 1500. Using fastp at Q25 and MiXCR, TCRdb reprocessed the public reads and kept productive beta chains. Rows are combined by CDR3 protein, so each entry shows the most common genes and DNA. This sample gives around 430,000 distinct CDR3 sequences in total; about 42% of them show up just once. The leading ten clones occupy approximately 40% of the sample. Sample treatment or condition, as interpreted from the label and publication: in vitro stimulation with specific CMV peptide epitopes to enrich CMV-specific T cells. Sequenced here: cultured PBMCs, sampled from culture after CMV antigen stimulation. This clonotype originated in a human donor in good health (CMV status not recorded). Some clones in this sample may be carry-over from other donors' samples. The V and J genes are TRBV6-5 and TRBJ1-6; possibly the D gene is TRBD1, per 5 matching bases. The nucleotide sequence is given as TGTGCCAGCAGTTACTCTTGGGGCGGTTCACCCCTCCACTTT. Its coded protein is CASSYSWGGSPLHF.